Following are 27 T cell receptor beta chains from one sample sequenced in a study of OX40 agonist ivuxolimab in advanced cancers. The data were produced by immunoSEQ multiplex PCR, yet TCRdb's version contains in-frame clones alone and is incomplete. This repertoire shows 95,000 or so clones, about 90% found once; its top ten account for about 0.51%. Source: CD4+ or CD8+ T cells sorted from blood, taken in a trial of the OX40 agonist ivuxolimab. All receptors come from an adult with an advanced solid tumor such as melanoma, head and neck, liver or kidney cancer.

This chain connects TRBV7-8 to TRBJ1-4; possibly TRBD1 for D (5 bases). The germline V gene encodes CDR1 SGHVS and CDR2 FQNEAQ. The CDR3 totals 14 residues. Between the trimmed V and J ends, which lost 8 bases and 3 bases, there was a span of 13 bases. CDR3 residues: CASGSRGANEKLFF. As DNA, the CDR3 is TGTGCCAGCGGATCGCGGGGGGCTAATGAAAAACTGTTTTTT.

This chain links TRBV6-5 with TRBJ1-1; tentative D call: TRBD1 (6 bases). There are 13 residues in the CDR3. Germline V gene data show CDR1 as MNHEY and CDR2 as SVGAGI. The V end was cut by 5 bases, the J end by 6 bases, with 13 bases between. The CDR3 DNA is TGTGCCAGCAGTGCCAGGGGTTGGGCTGAAGCTTTCTTT. Residues: CASSARGWAEAFF.

CDR3 coding DNA: TGTGCTAGTGGTTTTGATGACCCTCCGGATACGCAGTATTTT. Encoded protein: CASGFDDPPDTQYF. V usage is TRBV12-5 and J usage is TRBJ2-3; no clear D. V lost 3 bases and J lost 6, with 13 bases in between. The germline V gene encodes CDR1 LGHNT and CDR2 FRNRAP. This CDR3 has 14 residues.

The CDR3 DNA reads TGTGCCAGCAGTTTGGACAGGGTGGGGGTGAACACTGAAGCTTTCTTT. It specifies CASSLDRVGVNTEAFF. The chain employs TRBV6-6 and TRBJ1-1, with 8 nucleotides matching TRBD1. V trimming: 4 bases; J trimming: 0 bases; junction bases outside the gene matches: 7. Germline CDR1 and CDR2: MNHNY and SVGAGI (reference sequence). This CDR3 comprises 16 residues.

V gene TRBV7-3 combines with J gene TRBJ2-2; 11 nucleotides match TRBD1. This CDR3 is 18 amino acids long. V shed 2 bases and J 5 bases; nucleotides not matched to a gene: 10. Germline V CDR1 and CDR2: SGHTA, FQGTGA. The CDR3 DNA follows: TGTGCCAGCAGCTTATCTTTAGGGGACAGGGGGAGGACCGGGGAGCTGTTTTTT. Translation: CASSLSLGDRGRTGELFF.

This clone has only a few counts. V usage is TRBV6-5 and J usage is TRBJ1-2; no definite D call. From germline, CDR1 is MNHEY and CDR2 SVGAGI. The CDR3 sequence is 14 residues long. Trimming took off 5 bases at V and 6 bases at J, with 16 bases between the two ends. The CDR3 protein is CASSKTEVLNGYTF. In DNA form, the CDR3 reads TGTGCCAGCAGTAAAACCGAGGTGTTAAATGGCTACACCTTC.

The rearrangement uses TRBV21-1 and TRBJ2-1; the table calls TRBD2, which could not be checked here. TRBV21-1 is labeled a pseudogene. CDR3 length equals 13 residues. The CDR3 loop is CASRRRTSVEQFF. The DNA for the CDR3 is TGTGCCAGCAGAAGGCGGACTAGCGTTGAGCAGTTCTTC.

This clone has a handful of counts. The gene calls are TRBV6-5 and TRBJ1-2, with D perhaps matching TRBD1 (6 bases). V gave up 7 bases and J gave up 5 bases, with 14 bases separating them. Germline CDR1 is MNHEY and CDR2 is SVGAGI. The CDR3 covers 13 residues. In DNA, the CDR3 is TGTGCCAGCACCTCTCCGGGGGCATATGGCTACACCTTC. Translated, it gives CASTSPGAYGYTF.

There are a few counts of this clone. The chain combines TRBV11-1 with TRBJ2-5, with D possibly TRBD1 on 5 matching bases. V lost 4 bases and J lost 2, with 11 bases in between. Germline CDR1 reads SGHAT; CDR2 reads FQDESV (reference sequence). The CDR3 consists of 14 residues. The CDR3 sequence: CASSSKGPQETQYF. As DNA, the CDR3 is TGTGCCAGCAGCTCAAAGGGGCCGCAAGAGACCCAGTACTTC.

J is TRBJ1-2 and V is TRBV18; D unclear. V was shortened by 3 bases and J by 0 bases, with 14 bases between the two germline ends. This CDR3 has 16 amino acids. The V gene's germline CDR1 is KGHSH and CDR2 LQKENI. This chain's CDR3 is CASSPGGGSTNYGYTF. The CDR3 DNA is TGTGCCAGCTCACCCGGCGGAGGGTCTACTAACTATGGCTACACCTTC.

The V call is TRBV7-9, the J call TRBJ1-4; 8 bases map to TRBD1. V gave up 6 bases and J gave up 0 bases; unmatched junction bases: 6. CDR3 length: 16 residues. Germline values: CDR1 SEHNR, CDR2 FQNEAQ (reference sequence). The CDR3, as DNA: TGTGCCAGCAGTCAGGGGGCGGGGGCAACTAATGAAAAACTGTTTTTT. Protein product: CASSQGAGATNEKLFF.

The chain recombines TRBV6-5 with TRBJ2-7; TRBD1 might be the D (6 bases). Trimming took off 0 bases at V and 2 bases at J, with 8 bases between the two ends. Germline assignment: CDR1 MNHEY and CDR2 SVGAGI. The CDR3 contains 14 residues. CDR3 sequence (DNA): TGTGCCAGCAGTTACTCGGGACAAACCTACGAGCAGTACTTC. Its protein product is CASSYSGQTYEQYF.

The chain links TRBV6-5 to TRBJ2-7, with 7 bases fitting TRBD1. Trimming cost V 5 bases and J 3 bases; bases outside gene matches: 7. Germline V CDR1 and CDR2: MNHEY, SVGAGI. The CDR3 has 14 residues. CDR3 protein: CASSGTGQLYEQYF. CDR3 in DNA: TGTGCCAGCAGTGGAACGGGACAGCTCTACGAGCAGTACTTC.

The rearrangement links TRBV11-2 to TRBJ2-3; 8 bases are a match to TRBD2. Germline CDR1 is SGHAT and CDR2 is FQNNGV. V trimming: 3 bases; J trimming: 1 base; junction bases outside the gene matches: 0. This CDR3 has 14 residues. The CDR3 loop is CASSFGGGTDTQYF. The CDR3 region has the DNA TGTGCCAGCAGCTTCGGGGGGGGCACAGATACGCAGTATTTT.

The V and J genes are TRBV25-1 and TRBJ1-1; perhaps TRBD1 as D (5 bases). This CDR3 spans 13 amino acids. Germline V CDR1 and CDR2: MGHDK, SYGVNS. Deletions cut 1 base from V and 6 bases from J, with 9 bases between. CDR3 protein: CASSESRGAEAFF. The CDR3 DNA is TGTGCCAGCAGTGAATCAAGGGGAGCTGAAGCTTTCTTT. Variable domain in full (rest from reference TRBV25-1 and TRBJ1-1): EADIYQTPRYLVIGTGKKITLECSQTMGHDKMYWYQQDPGMELHLIHYSYGVNSTEKGDLSSESTVSRIRTEHFPLTLESARPSHTSQYLCASSESRGAEAFFGQGTRLTVV.

The chain has TRBV19 and TRBJ2-1, with 9 bases matching TRBD2. The V segment lost 5 bases and the J segment 0 bases; nucleotides outside the gene matches: 14. Germline assignment: CDR1 LNHDA and CDR2 SQIVND (reference sequence). CDR3 size: 19 residues. The CDR3 DNA reads TGTGCCAGTAGTGAAACCTCCGGGACTAGCCTAAGCTCCTACAATGAGCAGTTCTTC. Translating gives CASSETSGTSLSSYNEQFF. The full variable domain, in which reference TRBV19 and TRBJ2-1 provide the parts outside the CDR3, is DGGITQSPKYLFRKEGQNVTLSCEQNLNHDAMYWYRQDPGQGLRLIYYSQIVNDFQKGDIAEGYSVSREKKESFPLTVTSAQKNPTAFYLCASSETSGTSLSSYNEQFFGPGTRLTVL.

A remark on this clone: Other DNA sequences from this sample encode an identical CDR3 as well. The genes are TRBV5-8 and TRBJ2-7; 7 bases agree with TRBD2. Germline V lookup: CDR1 SGHTS, CDR2 YDEGEE. Trimming at V came to 0 bases and at J to 0 bases, leaving 3 bases not matched to a gene. This CDR3 region has 15 residues. The CDR3: CASSLGEGSSYEQYF. CDR3 sequence (DNA): TGTGCCAGCAGCTTGGGGGAGGGAAGCTCCTACGAGCAGTACTTC. Based on the CDR3 plus reference TRBV5-8 and TRBJ2-7, the full variable domain is EAGVTQSPTHLIKTRGQQATLRCSPISGHTSVYWYQQALGLGLQFLLWYDEGEERNRGNFPPRFSGRQFPNYSSELNVNALELEDSALYLCASSLGEGSSYEQYFGPGTRLTVT.

The V gene is TRBV6-6, the J gene TRBJ2-5, with D possibly TRBD1 on 6 matching bases. There are 13 residues in the CDR3. The germline V and J ends were trimmed by 6 bases and 4 bases, with 12 bases remaining between them. From germline, CDR1 is MNHNY and CDR2 SVGAGI (reference sequence). The CDR3 DNA is TGTGCCAGCAGCCCGAACAGGGCAGAGACCCAGTACTTC. This encodes CASSPNRAETQYF.

Only one count was recorded for this clone. The chain carries TRBV7-9 and TRBJ1-5, with TRBD1 identical over 8 bases. The CDR3 length is 15 residues. The germline V gene encodes CDR1 SEHNR and CDR2 FQNEAQ (reference sequence). J was trimmed by 3 bases and V by 1 base; bases with no gene match: 2. CDR3 nucleotides: TGTGCCAGCAGCTTAGGGACAGGGACCAATCAGCCCCAGCATTTT. Translated: CASSLGTGTNQPQHF. Using reference TRBV7-9 and TRBJ1-5 for the parts outside the CDR3, the full variable domain is DTGVSQNPRHKITKRGQNVTFRCDPISEHNRLYWYRQTLGQGPEFLTYFQNEAQLEKSRLLSDRFSAERPKGSFSTLEIQRTEQGDSAMYLCASSLGTGTNQPQHFGDGTRLSIL.

This chain connects TRBV27 to TRBJ1-2; a possible D gene is TRBD1 (6 bases). With 5 bases removed from V and 2 bases from J, the gap between germline ends came to 12 bases. Germline V lookup: CDR1 MNHEY, CDR2 SMNVEV (reference sequence). CDR3 length equals 14 residues. Here the CDR3 DNA reads TGTGCCAGCAGTAAAATAGGACAGAACTATGGCTACACCTTC. This sequence encodes CASSKIGQNYGYTF.

The V call is TRBV7-9, the J call TRBJ2-5; 7 bases line up with TRBD2. The CDR3 contains 13 residues. Germline assignment: CDR1 SEHNR and CDR2 FQNEAQ (reference sequence). After removal of 6 bases from V and 2 bases from J, the junction contained 3 bases not matched to a gene. The CDR3 reads CASRGLVQETQYF. CDR3 DNA: TGTGCCAGCAGAGGACTAGTTCAAGAGACCCAGTACTTC.

V gene TRBV6-6 combines with J gene TRBJ2-5, with D maybe TRBD1 (7 bases). CDR3 length: 12 residues. V was pared by 5 bases and J by 5 bases, with 9 bases between. CDR1 and CDR2 from the germline V gene are MNHNY and SVGAGI (reference sequence). DNA of the CDR3: TGTGCCAGCAGTCCAGGGGGGGAGACCCAGTACTTC. It yields the protein CASSPGGETQYF.

This clone occurred once. V gene TRBV6-6 combines with J gene TRBJ2-5; 8 bases are shared with TRBD1. Germline CDR1 and CDR2: MNHNY and SVGAGI (reference sequence). V trimming: 4 bases; J trimming: 1 base; junction bases outside the gene matches: 8. CDR3 length: 16 residues. The CDR3 protein is CASSSPDRGGQETQYF. The CDR3 DNA sequence: TGTGCCAGCAGTTCCCCCGACAGGGGAGGCCAAGAGACCCAGTACTTC.

This rearrangement joins TRBV5-4 to TRBJ1-1, with D possibly matching TRBD1 (6 bases). The CDR3 has 14 residues. Trimming took 3 bases from V and 3 from J, leaving 12 bases between them. CDR1 SGHNT and CDR2 YYREEE come from the germline V gene (reference sequence). The CDR3 region has the DNA TGTGCCAGCAGCTACCCCCCAGGGGACACTGAAGCTTTCTTT. Its translation: CASSYPPGDTEAFF.

This clone was picked up one time. This rearrangement joins TRBV10-3 to TRBJ2-5, with a tentative D call TRBD1 (6 bases). The V end was cut by 4 bases, the J end by 2 bases, with 8 bases between. Germline loops: CDR1 ENHRY, CDR2 SYGVKD. This CDR3 contains 13 residues. The CDR3, as DNA: TGTGCCATCAGTGCAGGACAGCAAGAGACCCAGTACTTC. It yields the protein CAISAGQQETQYF.

The rearrangement links TRBV7-2 to TRBJ2-7, with a weak D call TRBD2 (6 bases). The germline V gene encodes CDR1 SGHTA and CDR2 FQGNSA. V gave up 4 bases and J gave up 3 bases, with 13 bases separating them. This CDR3 is 14 amino acids long. This chain's CDR3 is CASSSGLQNYEQYF. DNA for the CDR3: TGTGCCAGCAGCTCGGGACTCCAAAACTACGAGCAGTACTTC.

DNA of the CDR3: TGTGCCAGCAGTGAAACTGTTAACACTGAAGCTTTCTTT. Its translation is CASSETVNTEAFF. This chain joins TRBV2 and TRBJ1-1; D is uncertain. The CDR3 extends over 13 amino acids. Germline-derived CDR1 and CDR2 are SNHLY and FYNNEI. Trimming cost V 2 bases and J 2 bases, with 6 bases left between them.